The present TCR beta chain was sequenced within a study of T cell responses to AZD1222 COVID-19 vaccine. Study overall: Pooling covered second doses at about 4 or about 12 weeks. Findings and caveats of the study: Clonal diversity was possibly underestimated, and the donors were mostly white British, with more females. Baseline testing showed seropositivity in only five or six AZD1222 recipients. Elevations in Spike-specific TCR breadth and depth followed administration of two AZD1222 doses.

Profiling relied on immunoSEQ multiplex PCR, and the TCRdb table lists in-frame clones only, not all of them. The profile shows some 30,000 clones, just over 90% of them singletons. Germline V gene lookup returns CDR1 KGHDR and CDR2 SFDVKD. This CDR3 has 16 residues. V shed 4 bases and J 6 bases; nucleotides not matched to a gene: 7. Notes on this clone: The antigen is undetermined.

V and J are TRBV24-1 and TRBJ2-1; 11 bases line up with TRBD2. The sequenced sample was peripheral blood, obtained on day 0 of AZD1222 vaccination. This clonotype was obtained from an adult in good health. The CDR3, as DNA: TGTGCCACCAGTGACCCAATAGCGGGGGGGCCCAATGAGCAGTTCTTC. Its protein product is CATSDPIAGGPNEQFF.